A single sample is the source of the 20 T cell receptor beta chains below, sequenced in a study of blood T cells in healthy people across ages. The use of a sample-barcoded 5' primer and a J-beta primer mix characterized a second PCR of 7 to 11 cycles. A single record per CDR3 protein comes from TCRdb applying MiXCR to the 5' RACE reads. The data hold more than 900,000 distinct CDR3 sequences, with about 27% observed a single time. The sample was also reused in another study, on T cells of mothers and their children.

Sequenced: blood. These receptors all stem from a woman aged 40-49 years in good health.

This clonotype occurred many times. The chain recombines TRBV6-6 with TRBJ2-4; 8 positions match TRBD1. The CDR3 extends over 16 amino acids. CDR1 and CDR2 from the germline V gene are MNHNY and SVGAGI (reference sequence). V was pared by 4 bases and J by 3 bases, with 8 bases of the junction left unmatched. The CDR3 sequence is CASSSTGDGGKNIQYF. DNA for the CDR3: TGTGCCAGCAGTTCGACAGGGGATGGGGGCAAAAACATTCAGTACTTC.

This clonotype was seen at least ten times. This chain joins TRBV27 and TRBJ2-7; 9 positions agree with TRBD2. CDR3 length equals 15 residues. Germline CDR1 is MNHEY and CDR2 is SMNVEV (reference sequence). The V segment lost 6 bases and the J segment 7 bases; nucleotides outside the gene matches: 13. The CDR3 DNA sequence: TGTGCCAGCAGACGAGGCGGCGGGGGGGCGTGGGAGCAGTACTTC. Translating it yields CASRRGGGGAWEQYF.

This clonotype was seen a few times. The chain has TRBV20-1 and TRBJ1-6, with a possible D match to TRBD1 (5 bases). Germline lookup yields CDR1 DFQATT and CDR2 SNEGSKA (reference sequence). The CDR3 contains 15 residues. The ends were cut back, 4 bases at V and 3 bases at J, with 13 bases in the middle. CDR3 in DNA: TGCAGTGCTACGGGGGTAACAGGCTATAATTCACCCCTCCACTTT. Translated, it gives CSATGVTGYNSPLHF.

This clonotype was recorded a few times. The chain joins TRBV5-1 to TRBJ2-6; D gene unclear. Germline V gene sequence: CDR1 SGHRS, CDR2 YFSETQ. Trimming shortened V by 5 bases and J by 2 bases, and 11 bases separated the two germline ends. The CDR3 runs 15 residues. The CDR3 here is CASSQSSAGANVLTF. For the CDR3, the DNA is TGCGCCAGCAGTCAGAGTAGTGCTGGGGCCAACGTCCTGACTTTC. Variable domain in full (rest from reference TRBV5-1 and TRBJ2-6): KAGVTQTPRYLIKTRGQQVTLSCSPISGHRSVSWYQQTPGQGLQFLFEYFSETQRNKGNFPGRFSGRQFSNSRSEMNVSTLELGDSALYLCASSQSSAGANVLTFGAGSRLTVL.

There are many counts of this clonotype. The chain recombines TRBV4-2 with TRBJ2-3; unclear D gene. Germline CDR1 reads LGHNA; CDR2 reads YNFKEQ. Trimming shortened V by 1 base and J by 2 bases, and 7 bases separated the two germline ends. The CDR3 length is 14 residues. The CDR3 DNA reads TGTGCCAGCAGCCAAGGATCTGACACAGATACGCAGTATTTT. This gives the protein CASSQGSDTDTQYF.

CDR3 region: CASSSHRDRTYNEQFF. In DNA form, the CDR3 reads TGTGCCAGCAGTTCCCACCGGGACAGAACCTACAATGAGCAGTTCTTC. The chain uses TRBV28 and TRBJ2-1; 7 nucleotides agree with TRBD1. In germline, CDR1 is MDHEN, CDR2 SYDVKM. V gave up 4 bases and J gave up 2 bases; unmatched junction bases: 8. The CDR3 is made up of 16 amino acids.

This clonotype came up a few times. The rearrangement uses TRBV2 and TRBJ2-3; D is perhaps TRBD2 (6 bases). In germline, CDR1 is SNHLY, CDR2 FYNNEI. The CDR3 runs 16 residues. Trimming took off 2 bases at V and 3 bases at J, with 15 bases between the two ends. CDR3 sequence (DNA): TGTGCCAGCAGTGAAAGGAGGGCGGCTACGACAGATACGCAGTATTTT. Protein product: CASSERRAATTDTQYF.

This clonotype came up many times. The CDR3 DNA is TGTGCCAGCAGTTTAGAAGGGGCTCGCGAGCAGTACTTC. Translation: CASSLEGAREQYF. V gene TRBV12-3 or TRBV12-4 combines with J gene TRBJ2-5; D might be TRBD1 (5 bases). The J call may be wrong; the DNA end is better matched by TRBJ2-7. This CDR3 is built from 13 residues.

The CDR3 DNA sequence: TGCGCCAGCAGCCCCGGGACAGGTGGGATGGGAGAGACCCAGTACTTC. It specifies CASSPGTGGMGETQYF. The chain combines TRBV4-3 with TRBJ2-5, with 8 nucleotides matching TRBD1. V was pared by 4 bases and J by 4 bases, with 11 bases of the junction left unmatched. CDR3 length: 16 residues. Germline CDR1 LGHNA, CDR2 YSLEER.

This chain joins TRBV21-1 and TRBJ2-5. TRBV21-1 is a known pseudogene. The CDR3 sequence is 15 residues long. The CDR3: CASSKTRGFQETQYF. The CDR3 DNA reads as TGTGCCAGCAGCAAAACACGAGGGTTCCAAGAGACCCAGTACTTC.

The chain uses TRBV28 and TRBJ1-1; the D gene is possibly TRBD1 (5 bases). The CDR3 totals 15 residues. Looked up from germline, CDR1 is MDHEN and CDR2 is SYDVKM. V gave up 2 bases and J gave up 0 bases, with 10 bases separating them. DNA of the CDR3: TGTGCCAGCAGTTTAGAAGGGGCAGTGAACACTGAAGCTTTCTTT. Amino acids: CASSLEGAVNTEAFF.

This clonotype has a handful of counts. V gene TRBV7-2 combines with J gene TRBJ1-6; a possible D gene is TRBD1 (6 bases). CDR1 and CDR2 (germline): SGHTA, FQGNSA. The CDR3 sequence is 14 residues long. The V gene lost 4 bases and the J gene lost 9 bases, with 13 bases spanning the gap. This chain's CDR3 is CASSYRDDVSPLHF. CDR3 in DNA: TGTGCCAGCAGCTACAGGGATGATGTTTCACCCCTCCACTTT.

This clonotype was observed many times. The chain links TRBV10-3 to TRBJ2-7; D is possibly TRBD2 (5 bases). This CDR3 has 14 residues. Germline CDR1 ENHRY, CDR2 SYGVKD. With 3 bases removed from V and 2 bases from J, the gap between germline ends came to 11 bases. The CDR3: CAISDRGIAYEQYF. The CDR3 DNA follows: TGTGCCATCAGTGACCGGGGAATCGCCTACGAGCAGTACTTC.

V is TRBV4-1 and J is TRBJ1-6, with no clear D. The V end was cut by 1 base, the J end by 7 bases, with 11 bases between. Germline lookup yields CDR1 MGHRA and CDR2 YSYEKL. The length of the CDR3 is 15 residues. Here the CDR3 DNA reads TGCGCCAGCAGCCAAGGCCCATGGGCAAATTCACCCCTCCACTTT. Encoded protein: CASSQGPWANSPLHF.

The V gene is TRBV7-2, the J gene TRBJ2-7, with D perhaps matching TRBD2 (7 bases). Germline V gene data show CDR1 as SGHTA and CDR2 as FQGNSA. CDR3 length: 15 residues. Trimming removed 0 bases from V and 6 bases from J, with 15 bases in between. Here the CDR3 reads CASSLAQTRGGEQYF. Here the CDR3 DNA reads TGTGCCAGCAGCTTAGCGCAGACTAGGGGGGGCGAGCAGTACTTC.

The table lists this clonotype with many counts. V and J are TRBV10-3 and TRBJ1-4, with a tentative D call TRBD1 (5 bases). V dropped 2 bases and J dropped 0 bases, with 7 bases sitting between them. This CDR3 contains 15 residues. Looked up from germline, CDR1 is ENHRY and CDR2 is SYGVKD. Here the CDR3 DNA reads TGTGCCATCAGTGAGGGAGGGGCAACTAATGAAAAACTGTTTTTT. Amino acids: CAISEGGATNEKLFF.

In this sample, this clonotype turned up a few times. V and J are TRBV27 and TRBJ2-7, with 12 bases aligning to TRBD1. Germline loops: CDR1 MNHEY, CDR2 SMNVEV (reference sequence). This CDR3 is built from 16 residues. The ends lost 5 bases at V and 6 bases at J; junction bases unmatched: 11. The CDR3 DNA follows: TGTGCCAGCAGTCATCGGTCCGGGACAGGGGGCTCCGAGCAGTACTTC. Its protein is CASSHRSGTGGSEQYF.

This CDR3 is CASSLRLGPMTDTQYF. CDR3 DNA sequence: TGTGCCAGCAGCCTTAGACTGGGGCCTATGACAGATACGCAGTATTTT. The chain carries TRBV3-1 and TRBJ2-3; tentative D call: TRBD1 (5 bases). V lost 4 bases and J lost 3, with 17 bases in between. Germline V gene sequence: CDR1 LGHDT, CDR2 YNNKEL (reference sequence). CDR3 length: 16 amino acids.

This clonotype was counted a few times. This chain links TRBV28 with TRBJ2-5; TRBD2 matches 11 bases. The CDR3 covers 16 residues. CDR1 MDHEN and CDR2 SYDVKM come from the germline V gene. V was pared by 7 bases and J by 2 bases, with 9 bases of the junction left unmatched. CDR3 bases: TGTGCCAGCAATTGGGGGACTAGCGGACTACAAGAGACCCAGTACTTC. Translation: CASNWGTSGLQETQYF.

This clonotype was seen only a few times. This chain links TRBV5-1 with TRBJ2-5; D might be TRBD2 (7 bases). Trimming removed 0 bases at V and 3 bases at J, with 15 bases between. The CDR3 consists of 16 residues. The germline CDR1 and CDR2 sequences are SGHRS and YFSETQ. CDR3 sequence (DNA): TGCGCCAGCAGCTTGGGTGCGGGGGCCGGGGAAGAGACCCAGTACTTC. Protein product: CASSLGAGAGEETQYF.